This T cell receptor (beta chain) is drawn from a study of blood T cell repertoires in COVID-19. About the research overall: Whether acute or convalescent, the COVID-19 samples came from the United States, Italy and Spain. In each case, the material was cDNA or gDNA derived from T cells, B-cell-depleted T cells, or PBMCs.

CDR3 length: 13 amino acids. Germline CDR1 is DFQATT and CDR2 is SNEGSKA (reference sequence). Trimming stripped 3 bases from V and 5 bases from J, with 13 bases between. In the authors' methods: Researchers report that nucleated cell counts were estimated from reference gene primer amplification. Repertoires were generated with immunoSEQ multiplex PCR, while TCRdb's copy carries only in-frame clones and drops some. V, J and clone size were drawn from that table, and D and trimming were deduced from the DNA. The data contain 70,000 or so clones, around nine tenths of them singletons. The J gene is TRBJ2-5, the V gene TRBV20-1; D ambiguous. The sequencing input was peripheral blood. This receptor was taken from an older woman with acute or convalescent COVID-19. CDR3 loop: CSASFTESETQYF. CDR3 nucleotide sequence: TGCAGTGCTAGTTTCACAGAATCGGAGACCCAGTACTTC.